The 9 T cell receptor beta chains given below trace back to one sample, sequenced in a study of response to subunit inactivated influenza vaccine. TCRdb re-called the RT-PCR reads with MiXCR, one entry per CDR3 protein. The data show hundreds of thousands of distinct CDR3 sequences, roughly 15% seen once. Sequenced here: PBMCs from blood, sampled 14 to 15 days before vaccination. The receptors were sampled from a man in his fifties or sixties who received an inactivated influenza vaccine.

This clonotype appeared a few times. The chain employs TRBV28 and TRBJ2-7; 7 bases agree with TRBD1. Germline CDR1 is MDHEN and CDR2 is SYDVKM. The V segment lost 6 bases and the J segment 3 bases; nucleotides outside the gene matches: 5. CDR3 length equals 13 residues. CDR3 in amino acids: CASRETGYYEQYF. DNA of the CDR3: TGTGCCAGCAGGGAGACAGGGTACTACGAGCAGTACTTC.

This clonotype occurred a few times. This sequence joins TRBV12-3 or TRBV12-4 and TRBJ2-5; possibly TRBD1 or TRBD2 for D (5 bases each). V lost 5 bases to trimming and J lost 8 bases, with 18 bases between them. This CDR3 region has 14 residues. In DNA form, the CDR3 reads TGTGCCAGCAGTCCCGGGGCTCGAGAGGGTACCCAGTACTTC. Protein sequence: CASSPGAREGTQYF.

As regards this clonotype: One end of the junction does not line up with germline, which may come from a read error. The rearrangement uses TRBV20-1 and TRBJ2-3; possibly TRBD1 or TRBD2 for D (6 bases each). CDR1 is DFQATT, CDR2 SNEGSKA, per germline (reference sequence). This CDR3 comprises 14 residues. DNA of the CDR3: TGCAGTGCTACTGGGGGGCCTGGCACAGATACGAAGTATTTT. This encodes CSATGGPGTDTKYF.

V gene TRBV10-3 combines with J gene TRBJ2-1; D might be TRBD2 (5 bases). V lost 7 bases and J 0 bases, leaving 19 bases between the germline ends. CDR3 length: 17 amino acids. The V gene's germline CDR1 is ENHRY and CDR2 SYGVKD. CDR3: CAIMPSGGSGSYNEQFF. The CDR3 coding sequence is TGTGCCATCATGCCCTCCGGCGGGTCCGGCTCCTACAATGAGCAGTTCTTC.

The J gene is TRBJ2-1, the V gene TRBV7-9; 7 bases map to TRBD1. CDR3 size: 14 residues. Trimming took 8 bases from V and 5 from J; bases not matched to a gene: 9. Looked up from germline, CDR1 is SEHNR and CDR2 is FQNEAQ (reference sequence). The chain's CDR3 is CASSLQGRNNEQFF. In DNA, the CDR3 is TGTGCCAGCTCCTTACAGGGGCGAAACAATGAGCAGTTCTTC.

This clonotype has a handful of counts. This rearrangement joins TRBV5-1 to TRBJ1-1, with a possible D match to TRBD1 (5 bases). Germline V gene lookup returns CDR1 SGHRS and CDR2 YFSETQ. Between the trimmed V and J ends, which lost 0 bases and 6 bases, there was a span of 9 bases. CDR3 length: 13 amino acids. CDR3 sequence reads: CASSLATVAEAFF. CDR3 coding DNA: TGCGCCAGCAGCTTGGCGACAGTCGCTGAAGCTTTCTTT.

CDR3 sequence reads: CSAARSPGQETQYF. Written as DNA, the CDR3 is TGCAGCGCCGCACGCAGCCCGGGCCAAGAGACCCAGTACTTC. V gene TRBV29-1 combines with J gene TRBJ2-5; no clear D gene. V was trimmed by 7 bases and J by 1 base, leaving 16 bases between them. Germline CDR1 and CDR2: SQVTM and ANQGSEA. CDR3 length: 14 residues.

The chain carries TRBV10-2 and TRBJ2-1; D remains unclear. CDR3 length: 13 amino acids. Germline V gives CDR1 WSHSY, CDR2 SAAADI. V was clipped by 7 bases and J by 5 bases, with 12 bases between them. CDR3 region: CASTDEPDNEQFF. The CDR3 DNA reads TGCGCCAGCACGGACGAGCCGGACAATGAGCAGTTCTTC.

This clonotype has more than one count but fewer than ten. J is TRBJ2-1 and V is TRBV4-3, with TRBD2 matching 7 bases. Germline values: CDR1 LGHNA, CDR2 YSLEER. Trimming removed 0 bases from V and 4 bases from J; junction bases left unmatched: 6. This CDR3 region has 16 residues. The CDR3 loop is CASSQDGLAAYNEQFF. CDR3 DNA sequence: TGCGCCAGCAGCCAAGACGGCCTAGCGGCATACAATGAGCAGTTCTTC.